A selection of T cell receptor beta chains follows, all from one sample in a study of cytomegalovirus exposure and HLA in healthy donors. The table came from immunoSEQ multiplex PCR; TCRdb's copy has only in-frame clones and leaves some out. The sample table includes some 110,000 clones. The source material was PBMCs. The receptor set was obtained from a man in his forties in good health and CMV-seropositive. Both conserved end residues are trimmed from each CDR3.

TRBJ1-1 TRBV5-5 ASSLVGPMNTEAF
TRBJ2-5 TRBV5-6 ASSFKGAVQETQY
TRBJ2-1 TRBV7-7 ASSRRLADEQF
- TRBV5-6 ASSLTEPPYEQY
TRBJ2-5 TRBV7-2 ASSLLSGSETQY
TRBJ2-1 TRBV2 ASSEGQLSYNEQF
TRBJ2-7 TRBV4-3 ASSQGSAEQAGYEQY
TRBJ2-7 TRBV6-1 ASRNIQGRSYEQY
TRBJ2-3 TRBV5-1 ASSYTGSSTDTQY
TRBJ2-3 TRBV6-6 ASSYGTSLLDTQY
TRBJ1-1 TRBV20-1 SASMNTEAF
TRBJ2-3 TRBV7-2 ASSFISGSTDTQY
TRBJ2-7 TRBV7-2 ASSLGPGWSYEQY
TRBJ2-1 TRBV9 ASSARRMAGRIEQF
TRBJ2-5 TRBV7-9 ASSYLQGQETQY
TRBJ2-5 TRBV4-1 ASSQDRDTQETQY
TRBJ1-5 TRBV7-2 ASSLGAGRLDQPQH
TRBJ1-1 TRBV20-1 SPSMNTEAF
TRBJ2-1 TRBV6-5 ASSYGVLAGGREQF
TRBJ2-3 TRBV5-1 ASSSGGRSTDTQY
TRBJ2-5 TRBV7-9 ASSPAGVETQY
- TRBV25-1 ASSEAIFPYEQY
TRBJ2-7 TRBV2 ASSVPTYHEQY
TRBJ1-1 TRBV5-1 ASSRASTGEMNTEAF
TRBJ2-1 TRBV4-2 ASSQVLSGRSTEQF
TRBJ1-5 TRBV5-3 ARSSPGRRCPDQPQH
TRBJ1-2 TRBV29-1 SVEEQGVNYGYT
TRBJ2-3 TRBV5-4 ASSGGLAGGPNTQY
TRBJ1-4 TRBV28 ASSRGGYGEKLF
TRBJ1-1 TRBV27 ASSPTAGAVNTEAF
TRBJ2-7 TRBV5-8 ASSLGTDYYEQY
TRBJ2-1 TRBV5-8 ASSPGGTSGRGNEQF
TRBJ1-1 TRBV5-1 ASSSNANTEAF
TRBJ2-7 TRBV7-2 ASSFKASGLAGRYEQY
TRBJ1-1 TRBV27 ASSFGGMNTEAF
TRBJ2-7 TRBV15 ATGQGKGYEQY
TRBJ2-7 TRBV28 ASSPPGQGSYEQY
TRBJ2-3 TRBV6-5 ASTLGQATDTQY
TRBJ2-7 TRBV6-5 ASSYSGGDLSSEQY
TRBJ2-1 TRBV5-1 ASSLDTWAGDAEQF